A single TCR beta chain is shown here with its context. The antigen it binds to is not known. The sample holds no much larger clone one base away, and base qualities are not on file. TCRbeta CDR3 regions were amplified from genomic DNA using the immunoSEQ Assay, a bias-controlled multiplex PCR. The authors' analysis ran thus. Nucleated cell counts per sample were estimated from amplification of reference gene primers within the assay. To quantify the absolute abundance of each unique TCRbeta CDR3 rearrangement, sequence reads were collapsed and filtered. For each sample, productive Simpson clonality was calculated by taking the square root of Simpson's diversity index across productive rearrangements. TCRdb carries this immuneACCESS record with in-frame sequences only. Its versions omit some clonotypes, under half of them owing to an unresolved V gene in the studies checked, with the rest unexplained. The V and J calls and clone size are taken from that table; D and trimming were inferred from the DNA. The sample data list roughly 350,000 clones, and under 95% of these were observed just once. The top ten hold around 3.3% of the sample.

CDR1 and CDR2 (LGHDT, YNNKEL) derive from the germline V gene (reference sequence). Here V drops 3 bases and J drops 5 bases, and the junction holds 10 bases not matched to any gene. The CDR3 runs 17 residues from the cysteine to the phenylalanine. Only the CDR3 DNA is retained, 51 bases long and in frame from the first base. These data originate in a study of blood T cell repertoires in COVID-19 (dated by TCRdb to about 2020). About the investigation overall: The collaborator samples originated in the United States, Italy and Spain and spanned the acute and convalescent phases of COVID-19. The repertoires were released in a freely available public database intended as a resource for research on the immune response to SARS-CoV-2. The material from the prospective study consisted of cDNA or gDNA derived from T cells, B-cell-depleted T cells, or PBMCs. Sample metadata almost always included a de-identified subject ID, COVID-19 status, age in years and sex. Where HLA class I and class II types were available, the types were taken from metadata supplied by the sample provider, not from assay-based typing. Deeply sampled blood TCRbeta repertoires from subjects exposed to, actively infected with, or recovered from COVID-19 were included in the dataset. Samples were obtained from the ongoing ImmuneRACE study (first 160 participants) and from roughly 1,300 subjects provided by 6 global collaborators.

Study-level results and caveats: How much clinical and demographic metadata was included differed by source and by participant, and the metadata was provided uncurated.

A second Seattle source provided samples from volunteer blood donors who had recovered from COVID-19. Collaborating institutions collected whole blood in K2EDTA tubes following their own protocols. Collaborator samples were shipped for TCRbeta analysis as frozen whole blood, isolated PBMCs, or DNA extracted from either sample type. Sequencing was performed on peripheral blood. The sequence links TRBV3-1 (or the pseudogene TRBV3-2) to TRBJ2-1; 10 central bases correspond to TRBD2. This TCR came from a woman under 30 who had recovered from COVID-19. The DNA reads as follows: TGTGCCAGCAGCCAGATGCCTCTAGCGGGAGCCAACAATGAGCAGTTCTTC. The resulting protein is CASSQMPLAGANNEQFF.